Presented here are 2 T cell receptor beta chains from one specimen sequenced in a study of blood T cell repertoires in COVID-19. Sequencing used immunoSEQ multiplex PCR; TCRdb keeps in-frame clones, though not all of them. The sample includes fewer than 250,000 clones, roughly 80% of them seen just once. Sequenced input: peripheral blood. The receptors stem from a man between 25 and 39 years old with active or convalescent COVID-19.

V usage is TRBV5-4 and J usage is TRBJ2-7; possibly TRBD2 for D (5 bases). This CDR3 has 13 amino acids. CDR1 is SGHNT, CDR2 YYREEE, per germline (reference sequence). V was cut by 0 bases and J by 6 bases, with 10 bases left in between. The CDR3 DNA reads TGTGCCAGCAGCTTGGCCCAAGGAGGCGAGCAGTACTTC. Translating it yields CASSLAQGGEQYF.

The chain employs TRBV28 and TRBJ1-2, with a weak D call TRBD1 (5 bases). Germline CDR1 and CDR2: MDHEN and SYDVKM. This CDR3 has 16 amino acids. Trimming stripped 4 bases from V and 0 bases from J, with 15 bases between. The CDR3 loop reads CASSSQGDRPNYGYTF. The CDR3 DNA follows: TGTGCCAGCAGTTCACAAGGCGACAGACCTAACTATGGCTACACCTTC.